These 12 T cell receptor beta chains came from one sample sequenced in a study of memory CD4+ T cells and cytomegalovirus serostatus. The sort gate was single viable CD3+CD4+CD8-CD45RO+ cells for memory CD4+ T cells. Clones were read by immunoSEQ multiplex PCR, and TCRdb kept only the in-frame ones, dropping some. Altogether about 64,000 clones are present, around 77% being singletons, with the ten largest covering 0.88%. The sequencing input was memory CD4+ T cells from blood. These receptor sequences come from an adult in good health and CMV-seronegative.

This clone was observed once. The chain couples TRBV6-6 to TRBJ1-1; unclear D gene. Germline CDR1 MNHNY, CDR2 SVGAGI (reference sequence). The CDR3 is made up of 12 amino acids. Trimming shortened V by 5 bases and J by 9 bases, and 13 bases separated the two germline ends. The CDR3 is CASSIREGKAFF. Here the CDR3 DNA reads TGTGCCAGCAGTATACGAGAAGGAAAAGCTTTCTTT.

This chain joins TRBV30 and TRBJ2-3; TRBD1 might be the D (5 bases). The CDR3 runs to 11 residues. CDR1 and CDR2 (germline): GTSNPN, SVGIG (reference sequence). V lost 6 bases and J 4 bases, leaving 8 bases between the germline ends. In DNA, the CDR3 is TGTGCCTGTCAGGGATCAGATACGCAGTATTTT. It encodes CACQGSDTQYF.

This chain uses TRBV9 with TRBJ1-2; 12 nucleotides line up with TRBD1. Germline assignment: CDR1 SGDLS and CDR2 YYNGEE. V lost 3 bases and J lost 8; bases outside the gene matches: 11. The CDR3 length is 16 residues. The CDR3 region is CASSAARDRGQEGYTF. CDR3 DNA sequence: TGTGCCAGCAGCGCAGCTCGGGACAGGGGGCAAGAAGGCTACACCTTC. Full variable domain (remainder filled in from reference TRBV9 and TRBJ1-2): DSGVTQTPKHLITATGQRVTLRCSPRSGDLSVYWYQQSLDQGLQFLIQYYNGEERAKGNILERFSAQQFPDLHSELNLSSLELGDSALYFCASSAARDRGQEGYTFGSGTRLTVV.

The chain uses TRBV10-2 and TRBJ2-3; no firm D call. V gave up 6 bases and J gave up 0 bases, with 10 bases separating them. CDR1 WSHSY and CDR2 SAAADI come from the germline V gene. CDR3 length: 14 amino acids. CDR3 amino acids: CASRTPSSTDTQYF. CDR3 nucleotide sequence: TGCGCCAGCAGGACTCCTTCAAGCACAGATACGCAGTATTTT.

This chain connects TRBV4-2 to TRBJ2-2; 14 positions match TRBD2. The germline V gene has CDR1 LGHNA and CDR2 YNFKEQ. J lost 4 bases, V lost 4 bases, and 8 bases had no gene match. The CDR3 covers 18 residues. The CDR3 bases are TGTGCCAGCAGCCCCTGGGGAGGACTAGCGGGGGGCACCGGGGAGCTGTTTTTT. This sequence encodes CASSPWGGLAGGTGELFF.

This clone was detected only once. CDR3 DNA: TGTGCCAGCAGCCAAGTTAGGGGGCGGGAGACCCAGTACTTC. Translated, it gives CASSQVRGRETQYF. The J gene is TRBJ2-5, the V gene TRBV14, with TRBD1 identical over 7 bases. J gave up 5 bases and V 1 base, and 4 bases lay outside the gene matches. Looked up from germline, CDR1 is SGHDN and CDR2 is FVKESK. CDR3 size: 14 residues.

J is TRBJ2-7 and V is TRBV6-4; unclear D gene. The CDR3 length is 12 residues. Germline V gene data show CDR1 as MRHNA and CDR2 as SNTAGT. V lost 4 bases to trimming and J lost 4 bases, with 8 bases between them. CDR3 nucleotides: TGTGCCAGCAGTGGCCCCATGTACGAGCAGTACTTC. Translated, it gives CASSGPMYEQYF.

The DNA for the CDR3 is TGTGCCAGCAGCTTAGAGCGGACAAATCAGCCCCAGCATTTT. It is translated as CASSLERTNQPQHF. V gene TRBV7-2 combines with J gene TRBJ1-5, with D possibly matching TRBD1 (5 bases). With 1 base removed from V and 4 bases from J, the gap between germline ends came to 8 bases. Germline V gene lookup returns CDR1 SGHTA and CDR2 FQGNSA. This CDR3 contains 14 residues. Looking up the rest from reference TRBV7-2 and TRBJ1-5 gives the full variable domain: GAGVSQSPSNKVTEKGKDVELRCDPISGHTALYWYRQSLGQGLEFLIYFQGNSAPDKSGLPSDRFSAERTGGSVSTLTIQRTQQEDSAVYLCASSLERTNQPQHFGDGTRLSIL.

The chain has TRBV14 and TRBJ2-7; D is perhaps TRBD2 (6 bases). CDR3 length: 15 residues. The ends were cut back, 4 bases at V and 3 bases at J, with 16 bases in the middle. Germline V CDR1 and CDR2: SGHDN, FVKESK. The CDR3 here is CASSPGLGPVYEQYF. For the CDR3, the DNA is TGTGCCAGCAGCCCGGGACTGGGTCCTGTCTACGAGCAGTACTTC.

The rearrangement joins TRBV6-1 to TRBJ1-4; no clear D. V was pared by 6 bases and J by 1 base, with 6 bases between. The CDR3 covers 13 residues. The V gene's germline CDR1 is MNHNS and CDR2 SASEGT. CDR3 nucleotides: TGTGCCAGCAGGGGAGTAACTAATGAAAAACTGTTTTTT. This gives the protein CASRGVTNEKLFF.

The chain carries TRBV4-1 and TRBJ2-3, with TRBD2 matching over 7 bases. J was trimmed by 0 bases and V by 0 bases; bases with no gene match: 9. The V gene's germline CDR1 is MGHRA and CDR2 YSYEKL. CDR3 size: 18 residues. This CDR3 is CASSQDGGDRPSTDTQYF. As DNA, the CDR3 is TGCGCCAGCAGCCAAGATGGGGGGGACCGCCCTAGCACAGATACGCAGTATTTT.

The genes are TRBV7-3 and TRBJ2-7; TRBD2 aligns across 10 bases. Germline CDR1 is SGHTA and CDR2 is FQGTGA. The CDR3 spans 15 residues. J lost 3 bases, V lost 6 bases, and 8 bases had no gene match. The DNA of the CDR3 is TGTGCCAGCAGTCCTAGCGGGGGTATCTTCTACGAGCAGTACTTC. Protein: CASSPSGGIFYEQYF.